The sequence of this TCR beta chain was determined in a study of blood T cell repertoires in COVID-19. The assay was immunoSEQ multiplex PCR, and TCRdb's table has in-frame clones only and misses some. In the table there are roughly 270,000 clones, approximately 91% of which are singletons. This clone was observed a few times. What was sequenced was peripheral blood. The receptor's source is a man aged 18-30 years with active or convalescent COVID-19.

The CDR3 nucleotides are TGTGCCAGCAGCCAGGGACAGGTTTTGCACGAGCAGTACTTC. Its translation is CASSQGQVLHEQYF. The chain combines TRBV7-9 with TRBJ2-7; 8 bases map to TRBD1. Germline CDR1 SEHNR, CDR2 FQNEAQ (reference sequence). The V segment lost 5 bases and the J segment 5 bases; nucleotides outside the gene matches: 8. The CDR3 sequence is 14 residues long.